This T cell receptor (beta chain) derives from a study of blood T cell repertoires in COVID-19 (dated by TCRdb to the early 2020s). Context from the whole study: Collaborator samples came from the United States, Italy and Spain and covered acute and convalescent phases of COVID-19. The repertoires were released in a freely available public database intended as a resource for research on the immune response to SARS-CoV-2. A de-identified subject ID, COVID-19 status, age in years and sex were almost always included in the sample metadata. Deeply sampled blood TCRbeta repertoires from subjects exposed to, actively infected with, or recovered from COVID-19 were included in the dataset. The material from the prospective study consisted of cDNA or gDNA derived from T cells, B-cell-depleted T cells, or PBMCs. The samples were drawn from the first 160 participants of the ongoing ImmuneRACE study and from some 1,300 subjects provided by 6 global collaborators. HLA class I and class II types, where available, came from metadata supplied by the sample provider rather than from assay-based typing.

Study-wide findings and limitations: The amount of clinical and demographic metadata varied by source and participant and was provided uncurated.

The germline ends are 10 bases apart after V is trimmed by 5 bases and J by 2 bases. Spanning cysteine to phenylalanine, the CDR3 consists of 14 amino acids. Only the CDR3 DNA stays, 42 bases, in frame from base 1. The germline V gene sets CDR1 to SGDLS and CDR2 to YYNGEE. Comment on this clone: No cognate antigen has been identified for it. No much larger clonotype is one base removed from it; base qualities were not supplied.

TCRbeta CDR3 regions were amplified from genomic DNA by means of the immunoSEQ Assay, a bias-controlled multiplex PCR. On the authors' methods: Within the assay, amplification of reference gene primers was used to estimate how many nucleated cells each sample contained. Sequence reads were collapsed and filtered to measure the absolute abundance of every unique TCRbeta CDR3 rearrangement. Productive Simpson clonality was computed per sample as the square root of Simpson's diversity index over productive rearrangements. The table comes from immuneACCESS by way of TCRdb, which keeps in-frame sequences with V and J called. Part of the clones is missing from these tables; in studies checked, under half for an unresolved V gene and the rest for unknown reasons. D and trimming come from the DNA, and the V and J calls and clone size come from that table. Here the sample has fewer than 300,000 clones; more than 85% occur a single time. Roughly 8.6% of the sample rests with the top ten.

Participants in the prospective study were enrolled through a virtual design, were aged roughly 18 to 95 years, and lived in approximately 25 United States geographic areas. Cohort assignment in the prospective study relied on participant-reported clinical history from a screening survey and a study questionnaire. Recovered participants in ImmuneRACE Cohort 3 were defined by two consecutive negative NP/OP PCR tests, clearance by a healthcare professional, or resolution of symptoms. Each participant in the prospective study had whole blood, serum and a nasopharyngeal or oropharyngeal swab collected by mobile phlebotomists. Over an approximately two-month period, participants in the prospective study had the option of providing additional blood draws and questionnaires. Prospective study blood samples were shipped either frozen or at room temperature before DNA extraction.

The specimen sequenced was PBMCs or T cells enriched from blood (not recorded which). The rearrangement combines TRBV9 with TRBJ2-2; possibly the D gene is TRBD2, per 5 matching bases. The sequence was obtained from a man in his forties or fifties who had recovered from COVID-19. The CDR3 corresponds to CASSRRLNTGELFF. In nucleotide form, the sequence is TGTGCCAGCAGTCGGAGGCTAAACACCGGGGAGCTGTTTTTT.